This T cell receptor (beta chain) was sequenced in a study of technical replicates of blood from a few donors. The table came from immunoSEQ multiplex PCR; TCRdb's copy has only in-frame clones and leaves some out. Of 65,000 to 95,000 clones in the sample, over 80% were seen once. Sample: T cells isolated from PBMCs. The sequence came from a human donor in good health.

The CDR3 protein is CASSVQGAPTDTQYF. CDR3 DNA: TGTGCCAGCAGCGTACAGGGGGCCCCCACAGATACGCAGTATTTT. V is TRBV7-8 and J is TRBJ2-3; the match to TRBD1 covers 9 bases. Germline-derived CDR1 and CDR2 are SGHVS and FQNEAQ. CDR3 length: 15 residues. The J segment lost 2 bases and the V segment lost 5 bases, leaving 5 bases of the junction unmatched. The whole variable domain, filled in from reference TRBV7-8 and TRBJ2-3, reads GAGVSQSPRYKVAKRGQDVALRCDPISGHVSLFWYQQALGQGPEFLTYFQNEAQLDKSGLPSDRFFAERPEGSVSTLKIQRTQQEDSAVYLCASSVQGAPTDTQYFGPGTRLTVL.